These 15 T cell receptor beta chains were all obtained from the same sample, sequenced in a study of cytomegalovirus exposure and HLA in healthy donors. Sequencing was performed with immunoSEQ multiplex PCR; in TCRdb, only in-frame clones are kept and a portion is missing. In the table there are 180,000 or so clones, 80% to 90% of which are singletons. What was sequenced was PBMCs. These TCRs come from a woman aged 30 to 39 in good health and CMV-seronegative.

The chain carries TRBV27 and TRBJ2-5, with 7 positions matching TRBD1. V lost 2 bases and J lost 3; bases outside the gene matches: 6. Looked up from germline, CDR1 is MNHEY and CDR2 is SMNVEV (reference sequence). The CDR3 is made up of 15 amino acids. The CDR3, as DNA: TGTGCCAGCAGTTTAAAGGGGACAGCGAAAGAGACCCAGTACTTC. This codes for CASSLKGTAKETQYF.

The CDR3 DNA reads TGCAGCGGCTTCCACGGGGGGGCGGGCACCGGGGAGCTGTTTTTT. This gives the protein CSGFHGGAGTGELFF. This chain links TRBV29-1 with TRBJ2-2, with 8 bases lining up with TRBD2. This CDR3 is built from 15 residues. The germline V gene encodes CDR1 SQVTM and CDR2 ANQGSEA. The ends lost 7 bases at V and 4 bases at J; junction bases unmatched: 11.

V and J are TRBV6-5 and TRBJ2-5, with 9 bases that match TRBD1. Germline loops: CDR1 MNHEY, CDR2 SVGAGI. J lost 4 bases, V lost 6 bases, and 9 bases had no gene match. The CDR3 has 15 residues. The CDR3 nucleotides are TGTGCCAGCAGGCACCGGACAGGGGAGAGAGAGACCCAGTACTTC. It specifies CASRHRTGERETQYF.

The CDR3 protein is CASSLAPGQGTLEAFF. The CDR3, as DNA: TGCGCCAGCAGCTTGGCCCCCGGACAGGGGACCCTTGAAGCTTTCTTT. This chain connects TRBV5-1 to TRBJ1-1; 9 nucleotides align to TRBD1. Germline lookup yields CDR1 SGHRS and CDR2 YFSETQ. V dropped 0 bases and J dropped 7; count of bases not matched to a gene: 10. The length of the CDR3 is 16 residues.

This chain uses TRBV10-3 with TRBJ1-6; maybe TRBD1 (5 bases). This CDR3 has 13 amino acids. Germline lookup yields CDR1 ENHRY and CDR2 SYGVKD. V lost 6 bases to trimming and J lost 12 bases, with 15 bases between them. The CDR3 nucleotides read TGTGCCATCAGGGACACTCAGTTACAACCCCTCCACTTT. The encoded protein is CAIRDTQLQPLHF.

The genes are TRBV19 and TRBJ2-5; D may be TRBD2 (7 bases). The CDR3 has 13 residues. The germline V gene has CDR1 LNHDA and CDR2 SQIVND (reference sequence). CDR3 region: CAVRSGGEETQYF. CDR3 DNA sequence: TGTGCGGTAAGGTCGGGGGGCGAAGAGACCCAGTACTTC.

The CDR3 sequence is CASSPIPGQGALGQYF. The CDR3 nucleotides are TGTGCCAGCTCACCAATACCGGGACAGGGGGCGCTGGGGCAGTACTTC. The rearrangement joins TRBV18 to TRBJ2-7, with 12 bases lining up with TRBD1. The germline gives CDR1 KGHSH, CDR2 LQKENI. This CDR3 has 16 amino acids. V lost 2 bases and J lost 9; bases outside the gene matches: 11.

The CDR3: CSATGTSANYGYTF. The CDR3 DNA is TGCAGCGCAACCGGGACTTCAGCTAACTATGGCTACACCTTC. The V gene is TRBV29-1, the J gene TRBJ1-2; D is perhaps TRBD1 (5 bases). The CDR3 is made up of 14 amino acids. Germline-derived CDR1 and CDR2 are SQVTM and ANQGSEA. Trimming removed 7 bases at V and 0 bases at J, with 15 bases between.

This clone came up a few times. The V and J genes are TRBV2 and TRBJ1-1; D remains ambiguous. Trimming took 4 bases from V and 3 from J, leaving 9 bases between them. This CDR3 region has 13 residues. Germline-derived CDR1 and CDR2 are SNHLY and FYNNEI. The CDR3 bases are TGTGCCAGCAGTGCGAGGGCCGACACTGAAGCTTTCTTT. Protein product: CASSARADTEAFF.

V gene TRBV11-2 combines with J gene TRBJ1-6; no clear D gene. Germline-derived CDR1 and CDR2 are SGHAT and FQNNGV. Trimming removed 3 bases from V and 6 bases from J, with 9 bases in between. The CDR3 extends over 14 amino acids. CDR3 sequence (DNA): TGTGCCAGCAGCTTCGGGATGGGTAATTCACCCCTCCACTTT. Encoded protein: CASSFGMGNSPLHF.

J is TRBJ2-5 and V is TRBV5-4, with D perhaps TRBD2 (5 bases). V lost 0 bases and J 3 bases, leaving 9 bases between the germline ends. Germline V gene data show CDR1 as SGHNT and CDR2 as YYREEE (reference sequence). This CDR3 is built from 14 residues. Here the CDR3 DNA reads TGTGCCAGCAGCTTGGGTCGAGGGAAAGAGACCCAGTACTTC. Protein sequence: CASSLGRGKETQYF.

The V gene is TRBV6-5, the J gene TRBJ1-2; no clear D. The CDR3 contains 13 residues. Germline lookup yields CDR1 MNHEY and CDR2 SVGAGI. Between the trimmed V and J ends, which lost 4 bases and 8 bases, there was a span of 14 bases. CDR3: CASSSLLREGYTF. The CDR3 nucleotides are TGTGCCAGCAGTTCCCTGTTGCGGGAGGGCTACACCTTC.

The CDR3 nucleotides are TGTGCCAGCAGTTTCCCGGGACAGGGTAATTCACCCCTCCACTTT. Its translation is CASSFPGQGNSPLHF. The chain couples TRBV7-6 to TRBJ1-6, with TRBD1 matching over 9 bases. With V trimmed by 6 bases and J by 6 bases, 6 bases remained unmatched. Germline V gene data show CDR1 as SGHVS and CDR2 as FNYEAQ. This CDR3 is 15 amino acids long.

In DNA, the CDR3 is TGCGCCAGCAGCTTGGCCCAGGGACAGTTCTACGAGCAGTACTTC. It codes for CASSLAQGQFYEQYF. This chain links TRBV5-1 with TRBJ2-7; 7 bases map to TRBD1. The CDR3 length is 15 residues. V shed 0 bases and J 3 bases; nucleotides not matched to a gene: 6. Germline V CDR1 and CDR2: SGHRS, YFSETQ. Based on the CDR3 plus reference TRBV5-1 and TRBJ2-7, the full variable domain is KAGVTQTPRYLIKTRGQQVTLSCSPISGHRSVSWYQQTPGQGLQFLFEYFSETQRNKGNFPGRFSGRQFSNSRSEMNVSTLELGDSALYLCASSLAQGQFYEQYFGPGTRLTVT.

This rearrangement joins TRBV6-1 to TRBJ1-2, with D hard to call. With 4 bases removed from V and 3 bases from J, the gap between germline ends came to 9 bases. Germline loops: CDR1 MNHNS, CDR2 SASEGT. The CDR3 runs to 13 residues. The DNA of the CDR3 is TGTGCCAGCAGTGGTTACGCGGACTATGGCTACACCTTC. It yields the protein CASSGYADYGYTF.